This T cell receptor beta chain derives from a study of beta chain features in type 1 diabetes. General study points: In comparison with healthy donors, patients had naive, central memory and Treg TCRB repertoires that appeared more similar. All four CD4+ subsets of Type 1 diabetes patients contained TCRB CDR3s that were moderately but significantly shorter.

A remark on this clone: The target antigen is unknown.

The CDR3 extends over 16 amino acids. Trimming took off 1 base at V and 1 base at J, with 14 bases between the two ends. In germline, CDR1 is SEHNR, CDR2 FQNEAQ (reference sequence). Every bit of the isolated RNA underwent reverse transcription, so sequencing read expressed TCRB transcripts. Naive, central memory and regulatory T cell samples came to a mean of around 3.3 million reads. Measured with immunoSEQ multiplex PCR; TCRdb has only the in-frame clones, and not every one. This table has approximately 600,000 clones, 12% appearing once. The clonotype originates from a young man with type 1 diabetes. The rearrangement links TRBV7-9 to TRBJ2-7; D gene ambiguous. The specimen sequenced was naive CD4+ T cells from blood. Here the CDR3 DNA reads TGTGCCAGCAGCTTAGGAGGTCGGTACTTATCCTACGAGCAGTACTTC. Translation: CASSLGGRYLSYEQYF.